The clone carrying this TCR beta chain was found many times. The time point: sample taken at primary tumor resection. The roughly 66 donors had untreated early-stage non-small cell lung cancer. Individual TCR cDNA molecules each bore their own unique molecular identifier. TCRdb re-derived calls from the 5' RACE reads in MiXCR, one entry per CDR3 protein. The sample holds 6,500 or so distinct CDR3 sequences, less than 9% seen once. The source of the sample is a study of spatial heterogeneity in lung cancer. Study context: Detected sequences consistently included more beta-chain ones than alpha-chain ones.

The TCR was taken from a female donor with early-stage non-small cell lung cancer. The source was normal lung tissue next to the tumor, collected at surgery.

The CDR3 spells CSVDGQGVLETQYF. CDR3 DNA sequence: TGCAGCGTTGACGGACAGGGGGTTTTAGAGACCCAGTACTTC. The genes are TRBV29-1 and TRBJ2-5; 10 positions agree with TRBD1. From germline, CDR1 is SQVTM and CDR2 ANQGSEA. This CDR3 has 14 amino acids. The J segment lost 4 bases and the V segment lost 3 bases, leaving 5 bases of the junction unmatched.